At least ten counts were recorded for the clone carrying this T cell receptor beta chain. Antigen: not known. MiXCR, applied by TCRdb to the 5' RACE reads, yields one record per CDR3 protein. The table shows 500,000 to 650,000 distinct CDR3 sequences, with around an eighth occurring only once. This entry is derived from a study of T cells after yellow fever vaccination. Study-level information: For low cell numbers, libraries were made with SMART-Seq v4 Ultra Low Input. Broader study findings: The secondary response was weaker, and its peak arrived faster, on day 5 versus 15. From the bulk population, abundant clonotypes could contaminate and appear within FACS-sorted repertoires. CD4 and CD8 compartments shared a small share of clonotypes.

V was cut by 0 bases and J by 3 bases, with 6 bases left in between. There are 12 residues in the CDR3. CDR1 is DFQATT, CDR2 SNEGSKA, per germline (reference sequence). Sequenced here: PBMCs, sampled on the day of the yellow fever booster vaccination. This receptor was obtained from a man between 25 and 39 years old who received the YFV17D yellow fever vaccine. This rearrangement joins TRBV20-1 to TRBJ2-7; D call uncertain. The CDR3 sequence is CSAREQNYEQYF. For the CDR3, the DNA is TGCAGTGCTAGAGAACAGAACTACGAGCAGTACTTC.